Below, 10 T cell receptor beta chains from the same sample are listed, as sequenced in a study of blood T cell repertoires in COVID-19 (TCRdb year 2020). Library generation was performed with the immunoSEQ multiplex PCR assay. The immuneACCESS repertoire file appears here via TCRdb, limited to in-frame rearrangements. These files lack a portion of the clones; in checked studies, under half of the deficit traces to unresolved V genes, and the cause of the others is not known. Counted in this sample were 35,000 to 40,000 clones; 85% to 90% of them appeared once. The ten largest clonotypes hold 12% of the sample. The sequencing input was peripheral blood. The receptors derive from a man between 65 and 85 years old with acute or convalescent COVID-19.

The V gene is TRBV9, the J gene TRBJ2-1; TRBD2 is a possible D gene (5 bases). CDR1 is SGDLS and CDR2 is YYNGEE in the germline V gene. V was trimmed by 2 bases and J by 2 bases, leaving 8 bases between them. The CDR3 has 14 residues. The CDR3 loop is CASSVNSAYNEQFF. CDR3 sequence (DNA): TGTGCCAGCAGCGTGAATAGCGCCTACAATGAGCAGTTCTTC.

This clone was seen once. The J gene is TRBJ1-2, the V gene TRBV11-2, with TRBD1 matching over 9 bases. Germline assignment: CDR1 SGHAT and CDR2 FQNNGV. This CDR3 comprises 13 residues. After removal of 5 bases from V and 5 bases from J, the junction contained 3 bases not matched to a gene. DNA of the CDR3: TGTGCCAGCAGCATCGGACAGGGGTATGGCTACACCTTC. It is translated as CASSIGQGYGYTF.

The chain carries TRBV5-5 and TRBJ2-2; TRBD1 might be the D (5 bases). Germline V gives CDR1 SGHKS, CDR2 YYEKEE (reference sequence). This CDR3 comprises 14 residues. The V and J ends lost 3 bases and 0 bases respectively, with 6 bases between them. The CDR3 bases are TGTGCCAGCAGCTGGACATCGAACACCGGGGAGCTGTTTTTT. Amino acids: CASSWTSNTGELFF.

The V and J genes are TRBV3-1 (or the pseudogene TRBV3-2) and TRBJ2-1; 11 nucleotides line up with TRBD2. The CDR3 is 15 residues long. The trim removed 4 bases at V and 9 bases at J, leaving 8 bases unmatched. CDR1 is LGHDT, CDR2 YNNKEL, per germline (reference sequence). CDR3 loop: CASSLLAGGKGEQFF. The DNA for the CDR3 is TGTGCCAGCAGCCTCTTAGCGGGAGGGAAAGGTGAGCAGTTCTTC.

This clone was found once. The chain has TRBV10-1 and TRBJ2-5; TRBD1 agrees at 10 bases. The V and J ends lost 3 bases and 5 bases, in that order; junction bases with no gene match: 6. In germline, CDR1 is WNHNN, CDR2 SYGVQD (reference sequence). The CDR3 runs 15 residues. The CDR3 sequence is CASSDQTGGCETQYF. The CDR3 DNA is TGCGCCAGCAGTGACCAGACAGGGGGCTGTGAGACCCAGTACTTC.

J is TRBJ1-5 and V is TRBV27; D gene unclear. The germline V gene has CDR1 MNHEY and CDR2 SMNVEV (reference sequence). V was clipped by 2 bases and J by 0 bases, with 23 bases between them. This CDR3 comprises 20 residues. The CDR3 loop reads CASSLRRARTEDYSNQPQHF. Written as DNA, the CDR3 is TGTGCCAGCAGTTTAAGGAGGGCTCGCACGGAAGACTATAGCAATCAGCCCCAGCATTTT.

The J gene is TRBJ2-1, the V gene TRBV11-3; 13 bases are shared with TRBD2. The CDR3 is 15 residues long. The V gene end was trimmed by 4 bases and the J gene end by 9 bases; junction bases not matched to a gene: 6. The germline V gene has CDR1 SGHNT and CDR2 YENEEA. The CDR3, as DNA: TGTGCCAGCAGCTCCACTAGCGGGAGGGACGGTGAGCAGTTCTTC. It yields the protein CASSSTSGRDGEQFF.

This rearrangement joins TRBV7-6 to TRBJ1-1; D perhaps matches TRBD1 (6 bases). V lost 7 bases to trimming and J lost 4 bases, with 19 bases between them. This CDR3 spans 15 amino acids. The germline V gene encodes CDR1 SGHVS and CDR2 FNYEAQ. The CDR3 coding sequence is TGTGCCAGCACCCCGGAGGGGGGGAAGGGCACTGAAGCTTTCTTT. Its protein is CASTPEGGKGTEAFF.

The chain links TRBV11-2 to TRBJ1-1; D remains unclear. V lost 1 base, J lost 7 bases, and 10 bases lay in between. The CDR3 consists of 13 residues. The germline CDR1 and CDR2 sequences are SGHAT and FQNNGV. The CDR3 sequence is CASSLGFGVEAFF. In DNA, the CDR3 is TGTGCCAGCAGCTTAGGATTCGGGGTTGAAGCTTTCTTT. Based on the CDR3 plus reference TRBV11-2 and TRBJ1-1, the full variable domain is EAGVAQSPRYKIIEKRQSVAFWCNPISGHATLYWYQQILGQGPKLLIQFQNNGVVDDSQLPKDRFSAERLKGVDSTLKIQPAKLEDSAVYLCASSLGFGVEAFFGQGTRLTVV.

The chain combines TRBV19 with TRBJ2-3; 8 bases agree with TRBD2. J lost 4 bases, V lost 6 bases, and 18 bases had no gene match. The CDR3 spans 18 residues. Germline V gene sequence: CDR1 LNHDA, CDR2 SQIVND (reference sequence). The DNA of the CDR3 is TGTGCCAGTAGCGATTTCACCGGGAACCCGGGGGGGGCAGATACGCAGTATTTT. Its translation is CASSDFTGNPGGADTQYF.